This T cell receptor beta chain was sequenced in a study of blood T cell repertoires in COVID-19. Background on the study: T cells, B-cell-depleted T cells, or PBMCs supplied cDNA or gDNA.

The CDR3 has 15 residues. Germline V gene sequence: CDR1 GTSNPN, CDR2 SVGIG (reference sequence). Trimming took off 0 bases at V and 5 bases at J, with 15 bases between the two ends. Using immunoSEQ multiplex PCR, the repertoire was profiled, and TCRdb retains in-frame clones only, with some absent. The table shows about 28,000 clones, with roughly 93% occurring only once. The rearrangement joins TRBV30 to TRBJ2-3; a possible D gene is TRBD2 (6 bases). Sequences were obtained from peripheral blood. The receptor's source is an older woman with COVID-19, enrolled during active disease. The CDR3 spells CAWSVNRGIEDTQYF. The CDR3, as DNA: TGTGCCTGGAGTGTGAATCGCGGGATAGAAGATACGCAGTATTTT.